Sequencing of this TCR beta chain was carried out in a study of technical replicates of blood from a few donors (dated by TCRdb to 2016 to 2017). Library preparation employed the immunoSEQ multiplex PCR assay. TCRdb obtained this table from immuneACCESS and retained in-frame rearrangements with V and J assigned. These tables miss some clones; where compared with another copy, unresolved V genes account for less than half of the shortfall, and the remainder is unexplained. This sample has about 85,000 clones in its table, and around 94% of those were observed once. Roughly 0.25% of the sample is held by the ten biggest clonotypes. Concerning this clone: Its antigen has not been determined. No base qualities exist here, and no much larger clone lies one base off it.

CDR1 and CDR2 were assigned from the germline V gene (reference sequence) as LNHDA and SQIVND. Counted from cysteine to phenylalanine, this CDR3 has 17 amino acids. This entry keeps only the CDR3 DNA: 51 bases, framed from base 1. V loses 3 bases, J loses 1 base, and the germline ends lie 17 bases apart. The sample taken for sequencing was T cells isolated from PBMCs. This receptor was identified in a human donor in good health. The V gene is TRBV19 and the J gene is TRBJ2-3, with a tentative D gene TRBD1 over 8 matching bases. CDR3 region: CASSIRGRERGTDTQYF. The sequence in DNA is TGTGCCAGTAGTATCAGGGGGCGGGAGAGAGGCACAGATACGCAGTATTTT.